A single sample gave rise to the 15 T cell receptor beta chains below, sequenced in a study of shared clonotypes between healthy human individuals. Measured with immunoSEQ multiplex PCR; TCRdb has only the in-frame clones, and not every one. The sample carries just over 2,000,000 clones, roughly 95% recorded once. Naive CD8 cells comprised CD45RO-negative, CCR7-positively selected cells, excluding terminally differentiated effector memory CD45RA+ cells. The sample was naive CD8+ T cells sorted from blood. These receptors originate from a young man in good health.

Note on this clone: The same CDR3 arises from other DNA sequences in this sample as well. The chain combines TRBV6-6 with TRBJ2-7; a weak D match, TRBD1 (6 bases). Between the trimmed V and J ends, which lost 0 bases and 4 bases, there was a span of 10 bases. The CDR3 is 14 amino acids. CDR1 is MNHNY and CDR2 is SVGAGI in the germline V gene (reference sequence). This CDR3 is CASSYSGTIYEQYF. CDR3 DNA sequence: TGTGCCAGCAGTTACTCCGGGACAATATACGAGCAGTACTTC.

On this clone itself: The same CDR3 is also encoded by other DNA sequences in this sample. The chain joins TRBV27 to TRBJ1-6; 7 bases are a match to TRBD1. The germline V gene has CDR1 MNHEY and CDR2 SMNVEV (reference sequence). V gave up 5 bases and J gave up 3 bases; unmatched junction bases: 4. The CDR3 covers 15 residues. CDR3 protein: CASSLRDSYNSPLHF. CDR3 in DNA: TGTGCCAGCAGTCTCCGGGACAGCTATAATTCACCCCTCCACTTT.

The rearrangement uses TRBV5-6 and TRBJ2-7, with TRBD1 as a possible D gene (6 bases). The CDR3 sequence is 17 residues long. V was clipped by 0 bases and J by 1 base, with 17 bases between them. Germline V lookup: CDR1 SGHDT, CDR2 YYEEEE. The CDR3 nucleotides are TGTGCCAGCAGCTTGGCCGCCCTTGACGGGACATCCTACGAGCAGTACTTC. As protein: CASSLAALDGTSYEQYF.

V gene TRBV5-6 combines with J gene TRBJ2-2; 7 bases line up with TRBD1. In germline, CDR1 is SGHDT, CDR2 YYEEEE. After removal of 4 bases from V and 5 bases from J, the junction contained 14 bases not matched to a gene. The CDR3 consists of 17 residues. CDR3 sequence (DNA): TGTGCCAGCAGCACTCTCGACAGGGAAATGGGAACCGGGGAGCTGTTTTTT. Its translation is CASSTLDREMGTGELFF.

V is TRBV7-9 and J is TRBJ2-2; the D gene is possibly TRBD1 (5 bases). The CDR3 has 14 residues. Trimming took off 5 bases at V and 8 bases at J, with 15 bases between the two ends. Germline V gene sequence: CDR1 SEHNR, CDR2 FQNEAQ (reference sequence). The CDR3 protein is CASSPTAVMGELFF. CDR3 nucleotides: TGTGCCAGCAGCCCGACAGCAGTCATGGGGGAGCTGTTTTTT.

Comments on this clone: Other DNA variants within this sample encode the same CDR3. The chain links TRBV6-5 to TRBJ2-7, with 9 bases that match TRBD1. The V gene end was trimmed by 2 bases and the J gene end by 0 bases; junction bases not matched to a gene: 2. CDR3 length: 15 residues. Germline CDR1 is MNHEY and CDR2 is SVGAGI. The DNA for the CDR3 is TGTGCCAGCAGTTACGGGACAGGGAGCTCCTACGAGCAGTACTTC. This encodes CASSYGTGSSYEQYF.

This clone was observed once. V gene TRBV4-1 combines with J gene TRBJ2-7; D is possibly TRBD1 or TRBD2 (7 bases each). This CDR3 region has 18 residues. V lost 4 bases to trimming and J lost 4 bases, with 26 bases between them. Germline CDR1 MGHRA, CDR2 YSYEKL. The chain's CDR3 is CASSPKGLSRGGLYEQYF. DNA of the CDR3: TGCGCCAGCAGCCCAAAAGGGTTGTCCAGGGGGGGTTTATACGAGCAGTACTTC.

This chain's CDR3 is CASSAFSYKSGETQYF. In nucleotides, the CDR3 is TGTGCCAGCAGCGCGTTCTCCTACAAGAGTGGCGAGACCCAGTACTTC. The chain recombines TRBV21-1 with TRBJ2-5. TRBV21-1 is reported as a pseudogene. The CDR3 extends over 16 amino acids.

Ten or more counts support this clone. At the DNA level, this CDR3 is encoded by other sequences in the same sample as well. V usage is TRBV29-1 and J usage is TRBJ1-1, with a tentative D call TRBD1 (5 bases). With 3 bases removed from V and 8 bases from J, the gap between germline ends came to 16 bases. The germline V gene encodes CDR1 SQVTM and CDR2 ANQGSEA. The CDR3 extends over 13 amino acids. The DNA of the CDR3 is TGCAGCGTTGATTCAGGCGAGGGGTCGGAAGCTTTCTTT. Its translation: CSVDSGEGSEAFF.

This clone appeared a single time. This chain joins TRBV4-1 and TRBJ1-1; D remains ambiguous. The ends were cut back, 1 base at V and 3 bases at J, with 18 bases in the middle. The CDR3 has 17 residues. CDR1 MGHRA and CDR2 YSYEKL come from the germline V gene. The CDR3 region is CASSQAPFGVEDTEAFF. Written as DNA, the CDR3 is TGCGCCAGCAGCCAAGCCCCCTTTGGCGTCGAAGACACTGAAGCTTTCTTT.

The V and J genes are TRBV19 and TRBJ2-7; 11 bases map to TRBD2. The CDR3 is 18 amino acids. Germline loops: CDR1 LNHDA, CDR2 SQIVND (reference sequence). Losses at the gene ends were 6 bases for V and 6 bases for J; bases not matched to a gene: 19. The CDR3 nucleotides read TGTGCCAGTAGCGACGAGGTAGCGGGGGGGCCGTTCGACTGCGAGCAGTACTTC. Amino acids: CASSDEVAGGPFDCEQYF.

Comment on this clone: This same CDR3 is encoded by further DNA sequences in the sample. This sequence joins TRBV7-9 and TRBJ2-1, with no clear D. The CDR3 loop spans 11 amino acids. CDR1 and CDR2 (germline): SEHNR, FQNEAQ (reference sequence). The ends were cut back, 3 bases at V and 8 bases at J, with 5 bases in the middle. CDR3: CASSFADEQFF. The CDR3 region has the DNA TGTGCCAGCAGCTTTGCGGATGAGCAGTTCTTC.

For this clone: This same CDR3 is encoded by further DNA sequences in the sample. This rearrangement joins TRBV28 to TRBJ2-3, with TRBD2 identical over 10 bases. Germline V CDR1 and CDR2: MDHEN, SYDVKM. V lost 4 bases, J lost 2 bases, and 3 bases stayed unmatched. The CDR3 has 15 amino acids. The DNA for the CDR3 is TGTGCCAGCAGTTCACTAGCGGGGCTCACAGATACGCAGTATTTT. It encodes CASSSLAGLTDTQYF.

The table lists this clone with a count of one. The chain joins TRBV29-1 to TRBJ2-7; 8 bases match TRBD1. This CDR3 comprises 13 residues. With 8 bases clipped from V and 2 bases from J, the junction kept 8 bases outside the gene matches. In germline, CDR1 is SQVTM, CDR2 ANQGSEA. The DNA for the CDR3 is TGCAGCACCTCCGGGACAGGAACCTACGAGCAGTACTTC. Its translation is CSTSGTGTYEQYF.

The gene calls are TRBV6-5 and TRBJ2-7; weak D call: TRBD2 (6 bases). V shed 0 bases and J shed 1 base, with 13 bases lying between them. This CDR3 spans 16 amino acids. Germline CDR1 MNHEY, CDR2 SVGAGI. For the CDR3, the DNA is TGTGCCAGCAGTTACTCGCACGGGGAGGAATCCTACGAGCAGTACTTC. The encoded protein is CASSYSHGEESYEQYF.